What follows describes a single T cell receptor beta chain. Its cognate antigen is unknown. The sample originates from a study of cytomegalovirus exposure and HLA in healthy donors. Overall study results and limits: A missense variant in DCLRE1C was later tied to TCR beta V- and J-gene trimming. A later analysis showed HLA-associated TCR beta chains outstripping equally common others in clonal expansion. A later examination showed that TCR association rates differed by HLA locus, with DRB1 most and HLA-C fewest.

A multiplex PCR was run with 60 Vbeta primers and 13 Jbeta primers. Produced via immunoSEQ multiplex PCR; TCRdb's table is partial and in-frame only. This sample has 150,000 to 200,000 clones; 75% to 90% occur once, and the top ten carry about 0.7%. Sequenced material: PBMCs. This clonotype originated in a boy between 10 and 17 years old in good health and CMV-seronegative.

The CDR3 region is CAWSASSYNEQFF. Here the CDR3 DNA reads TGTGCCTGGAGCGCTAGCTCCTACAATGAGCAGTTCTTC. V and J are TRBV30 and TRBJ2-1; no firm D call. The germline V gene has CDR1 GTSNPN and CDR2 SVGIG (reference sequence). V lost 3 bases and J 0 bases, leaving 6 bases between the germline ends. The CDR3 has 13 amino acids.